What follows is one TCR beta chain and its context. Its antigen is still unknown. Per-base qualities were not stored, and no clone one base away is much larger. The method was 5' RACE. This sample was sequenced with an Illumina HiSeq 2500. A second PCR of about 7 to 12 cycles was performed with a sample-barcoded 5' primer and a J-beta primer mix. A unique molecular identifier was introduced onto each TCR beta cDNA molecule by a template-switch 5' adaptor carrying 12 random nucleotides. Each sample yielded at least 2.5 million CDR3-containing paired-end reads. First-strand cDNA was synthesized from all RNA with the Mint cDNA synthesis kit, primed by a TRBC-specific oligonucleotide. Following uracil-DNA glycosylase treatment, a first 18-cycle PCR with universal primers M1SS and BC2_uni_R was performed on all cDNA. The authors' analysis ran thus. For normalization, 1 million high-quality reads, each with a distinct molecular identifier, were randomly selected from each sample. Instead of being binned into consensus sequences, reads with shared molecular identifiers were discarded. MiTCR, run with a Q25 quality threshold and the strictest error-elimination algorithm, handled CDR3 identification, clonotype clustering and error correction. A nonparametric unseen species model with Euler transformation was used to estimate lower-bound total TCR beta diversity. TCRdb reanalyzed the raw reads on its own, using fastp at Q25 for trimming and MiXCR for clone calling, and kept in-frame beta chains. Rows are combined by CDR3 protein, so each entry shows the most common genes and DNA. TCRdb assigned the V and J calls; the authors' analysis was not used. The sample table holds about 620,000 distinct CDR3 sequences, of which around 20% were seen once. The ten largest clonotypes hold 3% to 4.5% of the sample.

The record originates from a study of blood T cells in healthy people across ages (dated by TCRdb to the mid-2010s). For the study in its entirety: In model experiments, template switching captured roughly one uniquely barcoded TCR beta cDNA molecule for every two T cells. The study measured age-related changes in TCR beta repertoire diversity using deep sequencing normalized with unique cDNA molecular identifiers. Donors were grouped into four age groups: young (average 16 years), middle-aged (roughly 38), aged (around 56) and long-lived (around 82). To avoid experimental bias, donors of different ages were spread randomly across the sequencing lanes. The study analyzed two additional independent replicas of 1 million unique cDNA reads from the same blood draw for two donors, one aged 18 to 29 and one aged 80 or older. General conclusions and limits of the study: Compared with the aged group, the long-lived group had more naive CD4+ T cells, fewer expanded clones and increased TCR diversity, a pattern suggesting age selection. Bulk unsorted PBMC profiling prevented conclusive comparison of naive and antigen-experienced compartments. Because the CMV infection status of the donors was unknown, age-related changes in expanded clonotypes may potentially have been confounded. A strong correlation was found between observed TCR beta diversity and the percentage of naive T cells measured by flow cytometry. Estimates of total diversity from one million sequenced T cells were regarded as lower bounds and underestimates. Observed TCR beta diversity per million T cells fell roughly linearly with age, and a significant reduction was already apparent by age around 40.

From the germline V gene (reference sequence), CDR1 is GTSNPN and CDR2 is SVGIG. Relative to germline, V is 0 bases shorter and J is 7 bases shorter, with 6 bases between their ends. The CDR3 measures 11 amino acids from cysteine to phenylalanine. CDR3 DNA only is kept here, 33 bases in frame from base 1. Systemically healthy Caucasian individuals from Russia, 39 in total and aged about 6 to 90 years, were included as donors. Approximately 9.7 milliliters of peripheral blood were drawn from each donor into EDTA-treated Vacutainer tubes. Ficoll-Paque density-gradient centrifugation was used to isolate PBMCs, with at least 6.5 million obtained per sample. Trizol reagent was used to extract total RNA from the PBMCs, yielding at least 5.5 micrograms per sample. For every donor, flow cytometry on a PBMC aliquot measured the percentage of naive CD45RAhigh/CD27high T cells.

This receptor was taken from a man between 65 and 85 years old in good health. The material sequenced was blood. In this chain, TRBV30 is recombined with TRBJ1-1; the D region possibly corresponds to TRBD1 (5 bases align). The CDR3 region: CAWSVGGEAFF. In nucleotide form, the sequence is TGTGCCTGGAGTGTCGGGGGTGAAGCTTTCTTT.